This T cell receptor beta chain was sequenced during a study of prognosis after radiotherapy for stage I lung cancer. Study-wide context: All of the patients with non-small cell lung cancer, including roughly seven who had refused surgery, were considered to be medically inoperable.

Overall study results and limits: Lower values of Shannon entropy after stereotactic body radiation therapy were seen in patients who developed distant metastases. It was reported that patients with metastases and those without them differed in TRBV and TRBJ gene usage.

It was by two-round multiplex PCR that TCR beta CDR3 was amplified from genomic DNA. Initially, in first-round PCR, primers specific to each TRBV and TRBJ gene were used. Each CDR3 protein is one row after TCRdb ran MiXCR on the multiplex PCR reads. The sample records fewer than 25,000 distinct CDR3 sequences, less than 50% being singletons. Remarks on this clonotype: Its antigen is undetermined. This may come from a read error, since a much larger clone is one base off.

The sequence was obtained from a donor aged 50 or older with non-small cell lung cancer. Sample: PBMCs, taken before or after stereotactic body radiation therapy (not recorded which).

CDR3 loop: CASSFNSNTKAFF. CDR3 bases: TGTGCCAGCAGTTTCAATTCGAACACTAAAGCTTTCTTT. The V call is TRBV27, the J call TRBJ1-1; D uncertain. This CDR3 contains 13 residues. Germline-derived CDR1 and CDR2 are MNHEY and SMNVEV (reference sequence).